This T cell receptor beta chain was found in a study of neoadjuvant anti-PD-1 for oral cavity cancer. Whole-study results and caveats: TCR analyses covered only a few patients per response group.

This CDR3 spans 13 amino acids. Germline V CDR1 and CDR2: SQVTM, ANQGSEA. The V end was cut by 6 bases, the J end by 1 base, with 12 bases between. These newly diagnosed stage II-IVA oral cavity squamous cell carcinoma patients had no prior systemic or radiation treatment. Generated by immunoSEQ multiplex PCR, the TCRdb table keeps only in-frame clones and is missing some. This sample yields fewer than 40,000 clones, of which around 87% are seen a single time; approximately 3.7% belongs to the top ten. A remark on this clone: No antigen is known for it.

The TCR sequence derives from a person between 40 and 79 years old with oral cavity squamous cell carcinoma. Sample: PBMCs, taken before nivolumab (anti-PD-1) treatment. The rearrangement links TRBV29-1 to TRBJ1-1; D possibly corresponds to TRBD1 (6 bases). The CDR3 loop reads CSVGQNKNTEAFF. CDR3 nucleotides: TGCAGCGTAGGACAGAACAAGAACACTGAAGCTTTCTTT.